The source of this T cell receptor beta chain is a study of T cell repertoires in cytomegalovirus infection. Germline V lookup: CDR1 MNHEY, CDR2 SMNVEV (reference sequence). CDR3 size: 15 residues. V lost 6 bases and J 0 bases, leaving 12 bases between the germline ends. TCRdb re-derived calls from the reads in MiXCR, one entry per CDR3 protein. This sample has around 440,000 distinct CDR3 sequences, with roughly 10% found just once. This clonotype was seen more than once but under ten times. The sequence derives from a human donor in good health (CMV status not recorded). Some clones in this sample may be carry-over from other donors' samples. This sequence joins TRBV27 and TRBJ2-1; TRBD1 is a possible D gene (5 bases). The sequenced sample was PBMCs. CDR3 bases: TGTGCCAGCAGCACGACAGTAAGCTCCTACAATGAGCAGTTCTTC. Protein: CASSTTVSSYNEQFF.